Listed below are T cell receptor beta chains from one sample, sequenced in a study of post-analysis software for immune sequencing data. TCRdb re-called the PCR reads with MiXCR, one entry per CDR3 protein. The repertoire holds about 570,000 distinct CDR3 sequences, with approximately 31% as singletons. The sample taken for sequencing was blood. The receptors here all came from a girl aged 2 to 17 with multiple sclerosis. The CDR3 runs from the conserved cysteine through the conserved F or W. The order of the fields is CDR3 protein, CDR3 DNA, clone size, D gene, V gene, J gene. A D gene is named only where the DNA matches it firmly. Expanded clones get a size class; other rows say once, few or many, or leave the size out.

CDR3 protein: CASSLGHLEAFF; CDR3 DNA: TGTGCCAGCAGTTTAGGGCACCTTGAAGCTTTCTTT; clone size: few; D gene: .; V gene: TRBV12-3/TRBV12-4; J gene: TRBJ1-1
CDR3 protein: CASRPDSTAYNEQFF; CDR3 DNA: TGTGCCAGCAGACCCGACAGCACTGCCTACAATGAGCAGTTCTTC; clone size: many; D gene: .; V gene: TRBV7-8; J gene: TRBJ2-1
CDR3 protein: CASGGVHANTEAFF; CDR3 DNA: TGCGCCAGCGGGGGAGTCCACGCGAACACTGAAGCTTTCTTT; clone size: .; D gene: .; V gene: TRBV4-1; J gene: TRBJ1-1
CDR3 protein: CASSVAAGAYNEQFF; CDR3 DNA: TGTGCCAGCAGCGTAGCTGCGGGGGCGTACAATGAGCAGTTCTTC; clone size: few; D gene: .; V gene: TRBV9; J gene: TRBJ2-1
CDR3 protein: CASTPWDTSSYNEQFF; CDR3 DNA: TGCGCCAGCACCCCATGGGACACCAGCTCCTACAATGAGCAGTTCTTC; clone size: .; D gene: .; V gene: TRBV10-2; J gene: TRBJ2-1
CDR3 protein: CAGSLRLKASGQETQYF; CDR3 DNA: TGTGCCGGCAGCCTCCGTCTAAAGGCTAGCGGGCAAGAGACCCAGTACTTC; clone size: .; D gene: TRBD2; V gene: TRBV5-5; J gene: TRBJ2-5
CDR3 protein: CSARAVSTSTDTQYF; CDR3 DNA: TGCAGTGCTAGAGCCGTCAGCACTAGCACAGATACGCAGTATTTT; clone size: few; D gene: .; V gene: TRBV20-1; J gene: TRBJ2-3
CDR3 protein: CASSPGAEKYQETQYF; CDR3 DNA: TGTGCTAGCAGCCCGGGTGCGGAGAAGTACCAAGAGACCCAGTACTTC; clone size: .; D gene: .; V gene: TRBV7-7; J gene: TRBJ2-5
CDR3 protein: CASSVEADAEQYF; CDR3 DNA: TGTGCCAGCAGCGTAGAGGCGGACGCCGAGCAGTACTTC; clone size: .; D gene: .; V gene: TRBV9; J gene: TRBJ2-7
CDR3 protein: CSGARGGATDTQYF; CDR3 DNA: TGCAGCGGGGCACGTGGTGGGGCCACAGATACGCAGTATTTT; clone size: .; D gene: .; V gene: TRBV29-1; J gene: TRBJ2-3
CDR3 protein: CASSLAEASPVLDTQYF; CDR3 DNA: TGTGCCAGCAGCTTAGCGGAGGCTAGCCCTGTTCTAGATACGCAGTATTTT; clone size: .; D gene: .; V gene: TRBV7-9; J gene: TRBJ2-3